This passage covers 22 T cell receptor beta chains from one sample sequenced in a study of blood T cell repertoires in COVID-19. The protocol was immunoSEQ multiplex PCR, while the TCRdb copy is restricted to in-frame clones and leaves out a portion. The sample lists under 300,000 clones; less than 90% were seen once. The specimen sequenced was peripheral blood. The origin of the receptors is a man aged 55 to 70 who had recovered from COVID-19.

J is TRBJ1-2 and V is TRBV5-1; D gene ambiguous. Trimming took 4 bases from V and 3 from J, leaving 13 bases between them. Germline values: CDR1 SGHRS, CDR2 YFSETQ. There are 14 residues in the CDR3. The CDR3 DNA reads as TGCGCCAGCAGCACCGATATTGGAGACTATGGCTACACCTTC. Its protein product is CASSTDIGDYGYTF.

This chain links TRBV19 with TRBJ2-2; maybe TRBD1 (5 bases). Germline V gene data show CDR1 as LNHDA and CDR2 as SQIVND (reference sequence). The CDR3 runs 15 residues. Trimming left V 5 bases short and J 5 bases short, with 15 bases between. The CDR3 nucleotides read TGTGCCAGTAGTGAAGTCCTGACAGCGACCGGGGAGCTGTTTTTT. Its translation: CASSEVLTATGELFF. Filled out from reference TRBV19 and TRBJ2-2, the complete variable domain reads DGGITQSPKYLFRKEGQNVTLSCEQNLNHDAMYWYRQDPGQGLRLIYYSQIVNDFQKGDIAEGYSVSREKKESFPLTVTSAQKNPTAFYLCASSEVLTATGELFFGEGSRLTVL.

This chain links TRBV4-1 with TRBJ1-1; no reliable D call. CDR3 size: 11 residues. Germline loops: CDR1 MGHRA, CDR2 YSYEKL. With 1 base removed from V and 8 bases from J, the gap between germline ends came to 5 bases. The CDR3 here is CASSQAREAFF. In nucleotides, the CDR3 is TGCGCCAGCAGCCAAGCCCGGGAAGCTTTCTTT.

The CDR3 sequence: CASSPPKVGPLSYEQYF. The CDR3 coding sequence is TGTGCCAGCTCACCCCCTAAGGTGGGCCCGCTCTCCTACGAGCAGTACTTC. The V and J genes are TRBV18 and TRBJ2-7; no reliable D call. The CDR3 extends over 17 amino acids. V shed 3 bases and J shed 0 bases, with 18 bases lying between them. The germline V gene has CDR1 KGHSH and CDR2 LQKENI.

The CDR3 sequence is CASSQDPQSWETQYF. The CDR3 DNA sequence: TGCGCCAGCAGCCAAGATCCCCAAAGCTGGGAGACCCAGTACTTC. The rearrangement links TRBV4-1 to TRBJ2-5; D remains unclear. V lost 0 bases, J lost 5 bases, and 13 bases lay in between. This CDR3 comprises 15 residues. Germline CDR1 MGHRA, CDR2 YSYEKL.

The genes are TRBV5-1 and TRBJ1-1, with 9 bases fitting TRBD1. Looked up from germline, CDR1 is SGHRS and CDR2 is YFSETQ. With V trimmed by 4 bases and J by 5 bases, 9 bases remained unmatched. This CDR3 contains 15 residues. The CDR3 DNA sequence: TGCGCCAGCAGCCCCCGGACAGGGGAGAGAACTGAAGCTTTCTTT. As protein: CASSPRTGERTEAFF.

The chain combines TRBV19 with TRBJ1-3, with a possible D match to TRBD1 (6 bases). This CDR3 is 16 amino acids long. The V and J ends lost 5 bases and 0 bases respectively, with 14 bases between them. Germline values: CDR1 LNHDA, CDR2 SQIVND (reference sequence). The CDR3 protein is CASSPRTARSGNTIYF. As DNA, the CDR3 is TGTGCCAGTAGTCCGCGGACAGCCCGCTCTGGAAACACCATATATTTT. Together with reference TRBV19 and TRBJ1-3, the CDR3 gives the full variable domain: DGGITQSPKYLFRKEGQNVTLSCEQNLNHDAMYWYRQDPGQGLRLIYYSQIVNDFQKGDIAEGYSVSREKKESFPLTVTSAQKNPTAFYLCASSPRTARSGNTIYFGEGSWLTVV.

The chain carries TRBV18 and TRBJ2-2; possible D gene TRBD2, 5 bases. Per germline, CDR1 KGHSH and CDR2 LQKENI. The V and J ends lost 4 bases and 6 bases respectively, with 12 bases between them. The CDR3 totals 14 residues. CDR3 DNA sequence: TGTGCCAGCTCACACCTCGGAGGAGCCGGGGAGCTGTTTTTT. This gives the protein CASSHLGGAGELFF.

The chain links TRBV29-1 to TRBJ1-3; maybe TRBD1 (5 bases). V was cut by 4 bases and J by 0 bases, with 7 bases left in between. The CDR3 has 13 amino acids. The germline V gene encodes CDR1 SQVTM and CDR2 ANQGSEA. CDR3 sequence: CSVGQTSGNTIYF. In DNA, the CDR3 is TGCAGCGTTGGACAGACCTCTGGAAACACCATATATTTT. Filled out from reference TRBV29-1 and TRBJ1-3, the complete variable domain reads SAVISQKPSRDICQRGTSLTIQCQVDSQVTMMFWYRQQPGQSLTLIATANQGSEATYESGFVIDKFPISRPNLTFSTLTVSNMSPEDSSIYLCSVGQTSGNTIYFGEGSWLTVV.

The chain carries TRBV28 and TRBJ1-1; tentative D call: TRBD1 (5 bases). The germline gives CDR1 MDHEN, CDR2 SYDVKM. CDR3 length: 12 amino acids. Trimming took off 5 bases at V and 5 bases at J, with 9 bases between the two ends. CDR3 DNA sequence: TGTGCCAGCAGTCGGGGGGTTACTGAAGCTTTCTTT. It yields the protein CASSRGVTEAFF.

The chain links TRBV3-1 (or the pseudogene TRBV3-2) to TRBJ1-5; D is uncertain. Trimming removed 1 base from V and 0 bases from J, with 7 bases in between. The CDR3 contains 15 residues. Germline V gene data show CDR1 as LGHDT and CDR2 as YNNKEL (reference sequence). The CDR3 nucleotides are TGTGCCAGCAGCCAAGGGCGGGTTAGCAATCAGCCCCAGCATTTT. This encodes CASSQGRVSNQPQHF.

This chain joins TRBV5-4 and TRBJ2-1, with 7 bases fitting TRBD1. With V trimmed by 4 bases and J by 6 bases, 7 bases remained unmatched. CDR3 length: 14 residues. Per germline, CDR1 SGHNT and CDR2 YYREEE (reference sequence). In DNA, the CDR3 is TGTGCCAGCAGCCGAGGGACAGCGTCCAATGAGCAGTTCTTC. The encoded protein is CASSRGTASNEQFF.

CDR3: CASSPTHARDYEQYF. The CDR3 DNA reads TGTGCCAGCTCACCAACCCACGCTAGGGACTATGAGCAGTACTTC. The chain carries TRBV18 and TRBJ2-7, with TRBD2 identical over 7 bases. V trimming: 2 bases; J trimming: 7 bases; junction bases outside the gene matches: 11. Germline values: CDR1 KGHSH, CDR2 LQKENI. This CDR3 has 15 residues.

The chain links TRBV5-1 to TRBJ2-3; possible D gene TRBD2, 5 bases. The V and J ends lost 0 bases and 1 base respectively, with 18 bases between them. CDR1 is SGHRS and CDR2 is YFSETQ in the germline V gene. This CDR3 region has 18 residues. CDR3 sequence reads: CASSLAGVRPRGTDTQYF. The CDR3 DNA is TGCGCCAGCAGCTTGGCGGGTGTTCGGCCGAGGGGCACAGATACGCAGTATTTT.

The V and J genes are TRBV29-1 and TRBJ2-1; 9 bases align to TRBD2. There are 14 residues in the CDR3. Germline CDR1 SQVTM, CDR2 ANQGSEA. After removal of 3 bases from V and 6 bases from J, the junction contained 6 bases not matched to a gene. The CDR3 DNA follows: TGCAGCGTTGATTCTCTAGCGGGGATCAATGAGCAGTTCTTC. Its translation is CSVDSLAGINEQFF.

This chain uses TRBV11-3 with TRBJ2-7; tentative D call: TRBD2 (5 bases). This CDR3 contains 13 residues. V was shortened by 9 bases and J by 0 bases, with 12 bases between the two germline ends. Germline V CDR1 and CDR2: SGHNT, YENEEA. The CDR3 nucleotides are TGTGCCAGTTTTGACTACCTCTCCTACGAGCAGTACTTC. This codes for CASFDYLSYEQYF.

This sequence joins TRBV4-1 and TRBJ1-6, with 9 positions matching TRBD1. The CDR3 is made up of 15 amino acids. V trimming: 4 bases; J trimming: 7 bases; junction bases outside the gene matches: 5. The V gene's germline CDR1 is MGHRA and CDR2 YSYEKL. The CDR3 coding sequence is TGCGCCAGCAGCCCAAGTGGGACAGGGAATTCACCCCTCCACTTT. Protein sequence: CASSPSGTGNSPLHF.

The rearrangement joins TRBV29-1 to TRBJ2-7; 8 bases are a match to TRBD2. The germline V gene encodes CDR1 SQVTM and CDR2 ANQGSEA. V shed 4 bases, J shed 4 bases, and the junction held 6 bases outside the gene matches. CDR3 size: 13 residues. The CDR3 is CSVGGGMKYEQYF. The CDR3 DNA reads as TGCAGCGTTGGCGGGGGGATGAAATACGAGCAGTACTTC.

The chain links TRBV3-1 (or the pseudogene TRBV3-2) to TRBJ2-1; 8 bases match TRBD1. In germline, CDR1 is LGHDT, CDR2 YNNKEL (reference sequence). The CDR3 loop spans 16 amino acids. Losses at the gene ends were 0 bases for V and 6 bases for J; bases not matched to a gene: 7. The CDR3 here is CASSQETGVSGNEQFF. Written as DNA, the CDR3 is TGTGCCAGCAGCCAAGAGACAGGGGTATCGGGCAATGAGCAGTTCTTC.

V usage is TRBV2 and J usage is TRBJ2-1, with a weak D call TRBD1 (5 bases). V was pared by 4 bases and J by 4 bases, with 14 bases between. The CDR3 extends over 15 amino acids. Germline CDR1 and CDR2: SNHLY and FYNNEI. The CDR3, as DNA: TGTGCCAGCAGTGCTTCCCCGACAGTTTACAATGAGCAGTTCTTC. The encoded protein is CASSASPTVYNEQFF.

The J gene is TRBJ2-2, the V gene TRBV5-1; 7 nucleotides line up with TRBD2. The CDR3 runs 18 residues. The germline CDR1 and CDR2 sequences are SGHRS and YFSETQ. Trimming took 0 bases from V and 1 from J; bases not matched to a gene: 9. The CDR3 DNA reads TGCGCCAGCAGCTTGGATCGGCTCACGGGAGGGAACACCGGGGAGCTGTTTTTT. Protein: CASSLDRLTGGNTGELFF.

The chain joins TRBV7-2 to TRBJ2-1; 8 bases are shared with TRBD1. V lost 3 bases, J lost 8 bases, and 6 bases stayed unmatched. The CDR3 is made up of 14 amino acids. The germline gives CDR1 SGHTA, CDR2 FQGNSA. CDR3 sequence: CASSLDRAGDEQFF. CDR3 nucleotides: TGTGCCAGCAGCTTGGACAGGGCCGGGGATGAGCAGTTCTTC.